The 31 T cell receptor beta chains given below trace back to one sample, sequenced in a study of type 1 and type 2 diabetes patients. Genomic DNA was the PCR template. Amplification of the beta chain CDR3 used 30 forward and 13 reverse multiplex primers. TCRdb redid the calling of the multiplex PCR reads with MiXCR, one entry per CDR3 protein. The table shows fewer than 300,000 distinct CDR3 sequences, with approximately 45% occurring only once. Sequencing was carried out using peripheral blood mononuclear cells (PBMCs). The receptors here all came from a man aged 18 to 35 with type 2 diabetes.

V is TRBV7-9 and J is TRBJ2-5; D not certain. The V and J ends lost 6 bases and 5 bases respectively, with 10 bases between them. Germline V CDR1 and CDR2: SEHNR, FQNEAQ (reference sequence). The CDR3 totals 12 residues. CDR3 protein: CASRTMYETQYF. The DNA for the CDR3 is TGTGCCAGCAGGACGATGTACGAGACCCAGTACTTC.

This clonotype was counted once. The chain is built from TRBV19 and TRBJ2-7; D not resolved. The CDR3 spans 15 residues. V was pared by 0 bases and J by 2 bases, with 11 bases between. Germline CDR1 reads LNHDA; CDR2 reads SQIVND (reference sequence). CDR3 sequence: CASSIDLGPAYEQYF. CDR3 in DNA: TGTGCCAGTAGTATAGATCTTGGCCCTGCCTACGAGCAGTACTTC.

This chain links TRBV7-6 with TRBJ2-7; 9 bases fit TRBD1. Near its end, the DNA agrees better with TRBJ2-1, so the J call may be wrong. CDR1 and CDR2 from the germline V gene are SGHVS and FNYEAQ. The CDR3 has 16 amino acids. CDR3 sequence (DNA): TGTGCCAGCAGCTCGAATCCGGGACAGGGTCGGAATGAGCAGTTCTTC. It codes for CASSSNPGQGRNEQFF.

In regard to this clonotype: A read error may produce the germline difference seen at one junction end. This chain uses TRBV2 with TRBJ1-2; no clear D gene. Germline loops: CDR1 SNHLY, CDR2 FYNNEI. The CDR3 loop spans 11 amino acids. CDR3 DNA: TGTGCCATCAGTGGTGAGGTGGGCTACACCTTC. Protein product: CAISGEVGYTF.

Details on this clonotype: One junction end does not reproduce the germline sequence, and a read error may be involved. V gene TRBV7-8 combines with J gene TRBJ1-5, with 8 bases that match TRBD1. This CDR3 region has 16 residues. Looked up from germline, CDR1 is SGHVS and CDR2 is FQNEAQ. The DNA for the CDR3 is TGTACCAGCAGCTCCAGACAGGGGATGAACAATCAGCCCCAGCATTTT. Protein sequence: CTSSSRQGMNNQPQHF.

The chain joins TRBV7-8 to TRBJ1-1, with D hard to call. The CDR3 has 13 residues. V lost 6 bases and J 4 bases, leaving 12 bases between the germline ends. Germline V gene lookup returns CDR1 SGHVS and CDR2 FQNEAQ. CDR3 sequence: CASRGWEVTEAFF. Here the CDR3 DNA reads TGTGCCAGCAGAGGGTGGGAGGTCACTGAAGCTTTCTTT.

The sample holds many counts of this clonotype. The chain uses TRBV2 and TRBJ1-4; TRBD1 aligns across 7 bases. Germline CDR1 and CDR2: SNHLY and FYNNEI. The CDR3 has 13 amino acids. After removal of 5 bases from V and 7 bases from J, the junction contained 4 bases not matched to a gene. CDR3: CASSPRDSEKLFF. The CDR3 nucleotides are TGTGCCAGCAGTCCTCGGGACAGTGAAAAACTGTTTTTT.

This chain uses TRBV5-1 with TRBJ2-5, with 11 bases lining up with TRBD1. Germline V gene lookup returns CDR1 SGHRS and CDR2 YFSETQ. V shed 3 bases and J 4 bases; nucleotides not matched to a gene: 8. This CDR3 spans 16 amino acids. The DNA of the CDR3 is TGCGCCAGCAGCTCGGTCGGACAGGGGGCTCGAGAGACCCAGTACTTC. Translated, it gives CASSSVGQGARETQYF. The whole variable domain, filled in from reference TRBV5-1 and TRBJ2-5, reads KAGVTQTPRYLIKTRGQQVTLSCSPISGHRSVSWYQQTPGQGLQFLFEYFSETQRNKGNFPGRFSGRQFSNSRSEMNVSTLELGDSALYLCASSSVGQGARETQYFGPGTRLLVL.

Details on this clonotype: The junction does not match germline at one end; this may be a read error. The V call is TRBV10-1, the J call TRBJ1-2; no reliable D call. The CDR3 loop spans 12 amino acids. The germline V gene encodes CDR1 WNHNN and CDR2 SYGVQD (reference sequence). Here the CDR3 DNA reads TGCGCCAGCAGAGAGTCCACCTATGGCTACACCTTC. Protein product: CASRESTYGYTF.

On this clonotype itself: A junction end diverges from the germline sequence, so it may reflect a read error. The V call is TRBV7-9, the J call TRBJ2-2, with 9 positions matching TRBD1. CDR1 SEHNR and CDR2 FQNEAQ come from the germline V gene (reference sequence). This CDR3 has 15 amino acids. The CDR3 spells CASSLGDRVAGELFF. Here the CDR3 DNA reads TGTGCCAGCAGTTTAGGGGACAGGGTTGCCGGGGAGCTGTTTTTT. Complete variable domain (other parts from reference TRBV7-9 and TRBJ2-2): DTGVSQNPRHKITKRGQNVTFRCDPISEHNRLYWYRQTLGQGPEFLTYFQNEAQLEKSRLLSDRFSAERPKGSFSTLEIQRTEQGDSAMYLCASSLGDRVAGELFFGEGSRLTVL.

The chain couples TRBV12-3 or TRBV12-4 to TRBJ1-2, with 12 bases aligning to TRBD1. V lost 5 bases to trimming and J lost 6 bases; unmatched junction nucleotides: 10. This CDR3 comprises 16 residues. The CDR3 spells CASSITGTGGPNGYTF. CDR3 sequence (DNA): TGTGCCAGCAGTATTACCGGGACAGGGGGCCCAAATGGCTACACCTTC.

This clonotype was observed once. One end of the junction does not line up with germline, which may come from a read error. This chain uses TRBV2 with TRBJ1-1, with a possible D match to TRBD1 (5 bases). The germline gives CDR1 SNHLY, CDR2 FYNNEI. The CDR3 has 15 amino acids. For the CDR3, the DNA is TGCGCCAACAGCCAAACGGGACGGATGGTCACTGAAGCTTTCTTT. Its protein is CANSQTGRMVTEAFF.

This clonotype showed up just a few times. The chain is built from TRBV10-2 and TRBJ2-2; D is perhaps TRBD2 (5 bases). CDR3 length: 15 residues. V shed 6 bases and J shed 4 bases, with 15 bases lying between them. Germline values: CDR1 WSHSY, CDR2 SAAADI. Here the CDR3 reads CASRVRVGGTGELFF. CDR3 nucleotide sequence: TGCGCCAGCAGGGTAAGGGTAGGAGGCACCGGGGAGCTGTTTTTT.

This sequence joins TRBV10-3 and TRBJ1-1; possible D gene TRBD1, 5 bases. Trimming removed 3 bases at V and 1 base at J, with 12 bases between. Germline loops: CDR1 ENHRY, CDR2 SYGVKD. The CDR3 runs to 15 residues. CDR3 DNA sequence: TGTGCCATCAGTGATGGTAGCGGGGGGAACACTGAAGCTTTCTTT. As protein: CAISDGSGGNTEAFF.

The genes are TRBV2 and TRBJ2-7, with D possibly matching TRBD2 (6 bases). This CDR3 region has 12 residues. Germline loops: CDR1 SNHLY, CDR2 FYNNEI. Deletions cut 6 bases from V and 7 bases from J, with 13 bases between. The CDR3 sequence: CASSFNGGEQYF. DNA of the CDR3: TGTGCCAGCAGCTTTAACGGAGGGGAGCAGTACTTC.

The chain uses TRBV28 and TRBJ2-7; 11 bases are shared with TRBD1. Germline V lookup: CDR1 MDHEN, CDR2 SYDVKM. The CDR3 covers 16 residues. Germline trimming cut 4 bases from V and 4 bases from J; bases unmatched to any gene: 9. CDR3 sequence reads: CASSSLGTGGKYEQYF. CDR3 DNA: TGTGCCAGCAGTTCTTTAGGGACAGGGGGGAAATACGAGCAGTACTTC.

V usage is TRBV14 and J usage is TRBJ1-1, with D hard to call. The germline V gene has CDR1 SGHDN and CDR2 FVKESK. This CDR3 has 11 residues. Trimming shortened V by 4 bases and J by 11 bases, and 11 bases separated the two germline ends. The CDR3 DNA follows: TGTGCCAGCAGCCGCGGCCTTTCGGCTTTCTTT. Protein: CASSRGLSAFF.

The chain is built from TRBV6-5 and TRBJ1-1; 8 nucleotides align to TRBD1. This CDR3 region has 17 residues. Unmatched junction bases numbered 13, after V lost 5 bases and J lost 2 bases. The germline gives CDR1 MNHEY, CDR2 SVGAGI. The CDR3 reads CASSTASGGLGNTEAFF. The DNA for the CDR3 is TGTGCCAGCAGTACCGCCTCAGGGGGCTTGGGAAACACTGAAGCTTTCTTT.

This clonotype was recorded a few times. As DNA, the CDR3 is TGTGCCAGCACGACTAGCGGGAGCCCAGATACGCAGTATTTT. The encoded protein is CASTTSGSPDTQYF. The chain uses TRBV6-1 and TRBJ2-3; 12 nucleotides align to TRBD2. V lost 7 bases and J lost 4; bases outside the gene matches: 3. Germline-derived CDR1 and CDR2 are MNHNS and SASEGT. The CDR3 length is 14 residues.

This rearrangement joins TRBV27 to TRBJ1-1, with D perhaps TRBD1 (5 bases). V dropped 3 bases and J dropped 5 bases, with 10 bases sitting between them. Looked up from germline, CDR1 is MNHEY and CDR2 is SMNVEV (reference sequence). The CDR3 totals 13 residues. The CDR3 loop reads CASSLGGFTEAFF. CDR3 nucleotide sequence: TGTGCCAGCAGTTTGGGGGGTTTTACTGAAGCTTTCTTT.

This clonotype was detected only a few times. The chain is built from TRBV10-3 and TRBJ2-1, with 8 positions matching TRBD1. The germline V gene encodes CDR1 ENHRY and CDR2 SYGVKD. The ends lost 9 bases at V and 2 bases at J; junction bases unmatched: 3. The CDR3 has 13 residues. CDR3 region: CAIGQGAYNEQFF. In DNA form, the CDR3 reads TGTGCCATAGGACAGGGCGCCTACAATGAGCAGTTCTTC.

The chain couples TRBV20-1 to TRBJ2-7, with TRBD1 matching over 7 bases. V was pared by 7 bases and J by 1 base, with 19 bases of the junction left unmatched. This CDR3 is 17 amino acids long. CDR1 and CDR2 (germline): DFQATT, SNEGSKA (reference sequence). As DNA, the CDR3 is TGCAGTGTTAATCTAGGCTGGCGGGCAGGGGGTTCCTACGAGCAGTACTTC. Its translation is CSVNLGWRAGGSYEQYF.

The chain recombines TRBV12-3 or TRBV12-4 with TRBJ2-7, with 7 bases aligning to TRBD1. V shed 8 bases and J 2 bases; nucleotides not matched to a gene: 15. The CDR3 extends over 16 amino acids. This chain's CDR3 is CASQPITGAKPYEQYF. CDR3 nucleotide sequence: TGTGCCAGCCAGCCGATCACAGGGGCAAAACCCTACGAGCAGTACTTC.

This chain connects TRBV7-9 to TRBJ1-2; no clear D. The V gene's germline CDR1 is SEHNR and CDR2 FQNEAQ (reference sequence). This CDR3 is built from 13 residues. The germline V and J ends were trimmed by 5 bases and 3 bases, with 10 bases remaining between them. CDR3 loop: CASSQTHYYGYTF. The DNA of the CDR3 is TGTGCCAGCAGCCAGACCCACTACTATGGCTACACCTTC.

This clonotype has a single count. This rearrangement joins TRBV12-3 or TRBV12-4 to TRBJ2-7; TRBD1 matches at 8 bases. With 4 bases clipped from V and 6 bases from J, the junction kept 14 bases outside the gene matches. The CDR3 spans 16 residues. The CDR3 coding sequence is TGTGCCAGCAGTTCGAATAATAGACAGGGGAGATTCGAGCAGTACTTC. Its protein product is CASSSNNRQGRFEQYF.

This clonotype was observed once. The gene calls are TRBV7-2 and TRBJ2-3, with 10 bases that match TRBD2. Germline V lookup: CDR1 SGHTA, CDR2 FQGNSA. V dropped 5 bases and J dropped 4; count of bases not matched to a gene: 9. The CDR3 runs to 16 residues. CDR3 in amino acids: CASSQGLAGEADTQYF. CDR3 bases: TGTGCCAGCAGCCAAGGCCTAGCGGGGGAAGCAGATACGCAGTATTTT.

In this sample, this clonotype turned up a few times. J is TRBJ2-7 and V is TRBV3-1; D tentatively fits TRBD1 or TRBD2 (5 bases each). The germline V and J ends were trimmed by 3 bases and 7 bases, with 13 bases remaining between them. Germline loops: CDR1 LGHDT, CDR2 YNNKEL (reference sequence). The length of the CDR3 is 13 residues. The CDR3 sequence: CASSQGVSAEQYF. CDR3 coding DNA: TGTGCCAGCAGCCAGGGGGTTTCGGCTGAGCAGTACTTC.

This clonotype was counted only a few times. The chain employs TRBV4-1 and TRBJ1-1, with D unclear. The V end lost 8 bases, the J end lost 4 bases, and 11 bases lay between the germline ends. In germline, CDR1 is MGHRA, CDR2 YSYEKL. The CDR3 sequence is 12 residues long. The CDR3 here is CASLSGATEAFF. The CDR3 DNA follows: TGCGCCAGCTTATCCGGAGCCACTGAAGCTTTCTTT.

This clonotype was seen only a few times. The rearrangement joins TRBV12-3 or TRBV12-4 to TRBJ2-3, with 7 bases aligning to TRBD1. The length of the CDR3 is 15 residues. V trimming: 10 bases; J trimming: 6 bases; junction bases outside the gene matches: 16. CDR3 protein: CATKGTVSILDTQYF. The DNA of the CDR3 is TGTGCCACTAAGGGGACAGTGTCGATATTGGATACGCAGTATTTT.

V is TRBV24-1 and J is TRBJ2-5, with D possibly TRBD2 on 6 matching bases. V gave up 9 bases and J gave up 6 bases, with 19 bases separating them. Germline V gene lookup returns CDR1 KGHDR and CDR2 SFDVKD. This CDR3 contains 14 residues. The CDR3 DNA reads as TGTGCCACCTCTGGGGGAGCGGGTCAGAAGACCCAGTACTTC. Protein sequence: CATSGGAGQKTQYF.

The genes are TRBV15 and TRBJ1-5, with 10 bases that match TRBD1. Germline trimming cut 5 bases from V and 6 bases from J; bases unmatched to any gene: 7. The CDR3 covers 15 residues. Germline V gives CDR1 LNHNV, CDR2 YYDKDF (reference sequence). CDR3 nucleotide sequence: TGTGCCACCAGCGTGGACAGGGGGTTAGGTCAGCCCCAGCATTTT. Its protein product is CATSVDRGLGQPQHF.